This TCR beta chain was recorded in a study of blood T cell repertoires in COVID-19. In the source study's methods: Researchers report that nucleated cell counts were estimated from reference gene primer amplification. Data came from immunoSEQ multiplex PCR; TCRdb stores just in-frame clones and leaves some out. V and J calls and clone size are given by that table; D and trimming were obtained from the DNA. The table shows around 130,000 clones, with 84% occurring only once. Trimming cost V 2 bases and J 0 bases, with 10 bases left between them. Germline V lookup: CDR1 MNHEY, CDR2 SVGAGI. CDR3 size: 15 residues.

Sequenced input: peripheral blood. The chain combines TRBV6-5 with TRBJ1-2; D might be TRBD1 (5 bases). The clonotype was recovered from a woman aged 55-70 years with acute or convalescent COVID-19. Here the CDR3 DNA reads TGTGCCAGCAGTTACAGGGCAGGGTCTAACTATGGCTACACCTTC. It translates to CASSYRAGSNYGYTF.